The clone carrying this T cell receptor beta chain was seen only a few times. No antigen is known for it. The data belong to a study of T cells in Graves' hyperthyroidism and ophthalmopathy. Findings and limits, study-wide: The blood repertoire included most of the expanded thyroid clonotypes above 0.001.

TCR beta CDR3 regions were amplified from RNA transcripts. When the TCR CDR3 underwent first-round RT-PCR, the HTBI primer set was used. TCRdb analysed the multiplex PCR reads with MiXCR anew, one entry per CDR3 protein. The repertoire holds under 300,000 distinct CDR3 sequences, with roughly 15% as singletons. Germline assignment: CDR1 SGHRS and CDR2 YFSETQ. CDR3 length: 15 amino acids. With V trimmed by 4 bases and J by 7 bases, 8 bases remained unmatched. This receptor was obtained from a woman in her 50s with Graves' hyperthyroidism that later progressed to Graves' ophthalmopathy. The rearrangement uses TRBV5-1 and TRBJ2-1; TRBD1 aligns across 10 bases. Sequenced sample: blood. CDR3 sequence: CASSPGQGDGNEQFF. In DNA form, the CDR3 reads TGCGCCAGCAGCCCCGGACAGGGGGATGGGAATGAGCAGTTCTTC.